Sequencing of this TCR beta chain was carried out in a study of human T cells and chemical hapten exposure. This clonotype was observed many times. Its target is unknown. The time point is: patch test 2, 6 weeks after DPC sensitization. Treatment specified: therapeutic diphenylcyclopropenone sensitization with weekly scalp DPC. Findings of the study overall: In the PT1 data, expanded TCR counts showed a positive correlation with patch test score. The presence of alopecia in the donors means their immune response may differ from healthy people's. Sensitizing with DPC caused no change in TCRs above 1 in 1000 frequency.

Each cDNA molecule in the library carried unique molecular identifiers. TCRdb passed the RACE reads through MiXCR, listing each CDR3 protein once. This sample has about 140,000 distinct CDR3 sequences; roughly 10% occur once, and the top ten carry around 1.4%. This CDR3 contains 14 residues. After removal of 6 bases from V and 2 bases from J, the junction contained 6 bases not matched to a gene. The germline V gene has CDR1 MNHEY and CDR2 SMNVEV (reference sequence). This TCR was recovered from a woman aged 45-65 years with alopecia areata. Some clones in this sample may be carry-over from other donors' samples. The chain recombines TRBV27 with TRBJ2-7, with 8 bases fitting TRBD2. This material consisted of whole blood, taken in connection with sensitization to the hapten diphenylcyclopropenone (DPC). The CDR3 loop reads CASSPVSGTYEQYF. In nucleotides, the CDR3 is TGTGCCAGCAGCCCGGTTAGCGGGACCTACGAGCAGTACTTC.